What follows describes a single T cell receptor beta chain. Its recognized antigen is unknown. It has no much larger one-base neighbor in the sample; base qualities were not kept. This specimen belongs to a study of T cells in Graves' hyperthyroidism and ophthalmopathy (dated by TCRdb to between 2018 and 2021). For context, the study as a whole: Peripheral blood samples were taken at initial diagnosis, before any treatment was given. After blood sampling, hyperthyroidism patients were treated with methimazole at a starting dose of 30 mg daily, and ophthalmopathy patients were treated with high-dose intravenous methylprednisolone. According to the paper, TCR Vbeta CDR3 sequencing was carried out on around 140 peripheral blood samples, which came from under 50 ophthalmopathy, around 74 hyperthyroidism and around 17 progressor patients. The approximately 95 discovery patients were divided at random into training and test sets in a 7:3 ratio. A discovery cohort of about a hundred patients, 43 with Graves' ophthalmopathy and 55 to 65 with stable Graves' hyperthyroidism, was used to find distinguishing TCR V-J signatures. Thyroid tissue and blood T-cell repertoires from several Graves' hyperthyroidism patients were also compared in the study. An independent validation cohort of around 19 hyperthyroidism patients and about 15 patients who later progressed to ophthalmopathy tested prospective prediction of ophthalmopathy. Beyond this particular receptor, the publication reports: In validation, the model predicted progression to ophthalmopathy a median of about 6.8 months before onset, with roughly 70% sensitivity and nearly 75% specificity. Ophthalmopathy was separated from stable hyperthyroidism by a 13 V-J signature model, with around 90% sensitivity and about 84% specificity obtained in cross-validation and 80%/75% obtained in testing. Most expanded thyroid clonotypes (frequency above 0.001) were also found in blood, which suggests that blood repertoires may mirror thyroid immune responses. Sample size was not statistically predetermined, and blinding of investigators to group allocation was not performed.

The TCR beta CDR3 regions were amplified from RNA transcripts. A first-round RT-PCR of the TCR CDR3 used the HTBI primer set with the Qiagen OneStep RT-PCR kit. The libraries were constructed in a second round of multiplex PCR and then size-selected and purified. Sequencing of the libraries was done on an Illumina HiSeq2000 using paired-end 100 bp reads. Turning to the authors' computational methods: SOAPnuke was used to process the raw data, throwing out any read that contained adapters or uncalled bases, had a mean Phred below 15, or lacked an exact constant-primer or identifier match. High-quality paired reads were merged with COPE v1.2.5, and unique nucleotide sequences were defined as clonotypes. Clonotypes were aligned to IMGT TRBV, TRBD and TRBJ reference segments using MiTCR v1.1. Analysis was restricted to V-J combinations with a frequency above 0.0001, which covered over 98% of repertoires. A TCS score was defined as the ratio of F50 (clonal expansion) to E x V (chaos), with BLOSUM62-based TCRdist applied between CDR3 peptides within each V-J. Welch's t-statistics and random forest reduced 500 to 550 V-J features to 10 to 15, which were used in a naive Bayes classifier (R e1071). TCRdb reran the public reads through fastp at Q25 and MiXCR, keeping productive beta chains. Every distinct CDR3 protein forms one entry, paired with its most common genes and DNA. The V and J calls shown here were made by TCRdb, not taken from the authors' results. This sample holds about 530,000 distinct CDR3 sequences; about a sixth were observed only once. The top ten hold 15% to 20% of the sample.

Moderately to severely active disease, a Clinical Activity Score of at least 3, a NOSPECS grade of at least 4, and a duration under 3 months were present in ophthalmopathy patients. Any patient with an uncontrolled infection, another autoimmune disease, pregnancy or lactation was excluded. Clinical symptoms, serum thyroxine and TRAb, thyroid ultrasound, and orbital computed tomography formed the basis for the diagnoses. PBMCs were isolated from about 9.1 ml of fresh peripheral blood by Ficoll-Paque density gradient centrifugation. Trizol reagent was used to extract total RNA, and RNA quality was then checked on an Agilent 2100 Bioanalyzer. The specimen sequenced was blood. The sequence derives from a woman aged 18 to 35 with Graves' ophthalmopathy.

The DNA sequence is TGTGCCAGCAGCCAAAGGGGAGGGACTACCCAGGCGGATACGCAGTATTTT. This sequence encodes CASSQRGGTTQADTQYF. The V gene is TRBV14 and the J gene is TRBJ2-3, and 7 junction bases match TRBD2. Including the terminal cysteine and phenylalanine, the CDR3 comprises 17 residues. Only the CDR3 portion is preserved as DNA: 51 bases, with reading frame beginning at the first base. CDR1 and CDR2 are drawn from the germline V gene: SGHDN, FVKESK. Unmatched junction bases come to 14, with V trimmed by 2 bases and J by 6 bases.